This T cell receptor beta chain originates from a study of T cell changes during pregnancy in multiple sclerosis. Data came from immunoSEQ multiplex PCR; TCRdb stores just in-frame clones and leaves some out. The table records approximately 89,000 clones, 94% of them present only once. V gave up 5 bases and J gave up 2 bases; unmatched junction bases: 3. Germline V gene data show CDR1 as KGHSH and CDR2 as LQKENI. The CDR3 consists of 14 residues. Here the sequenced sample was peripheral blood, taken after pregnancy. The sequence was collected from a female donor in good health, enrolled as a control in a pregnancy study. This chain joins TRBV18 and TRBJ1-5; 7 bases align to TRBD1. Here the CDR3 reads CASSGQGGNQPQHF. CDR3 bases: TGTGCCAGCTCAGGGCAGGGGGGCAATCAGCCCCAGCATTTT. The whole variable domain, filled in from reference TRBV18 and TRBJ1-5, reads NAGVMQNPRHLVRRRGQEARLRCSPMKGHSHVYWYRQLPEEGLKFMVYLQKENIIDESGMPKERFSAEFPKEGPSILRIQQVVRGDSAAYFCASSGQGGNQPQHFGDGTRLSIL.